The clone carrying this T cell receptor (beta chain) has a single count. As yet, its antigen is unknown. Then a second PCR, running about 6 to 12 cycles, was carried out with a sample-barcoded 5' primer and a J-beta primer mix. Paired-end reads containing CDR3 totaled no fewer than 2.5 million for each sample. One entry per CDR3 protein results from TCRdb running MiXCR on the 5' RACE reads. The sample holds approximately 1.5 million distinct CDR3 sequences, approximately 39% seen once. The sample belongs to a study of blood T cells in healthy people across ages. The study, taken as a whole, reports: Observed TCR beta diversity per million T cells went down as age went up. This fall followed a roughly linear course with age.

The V gene's germline CDR1 is MDHEN and CDR2 SYDVKM. Trimming removed 2 bases from V and 4 bases from J, with 17 bases in between. The CDR3 has 16 residues. Sequencing was done on a sample of blood. The TCR sequence derives from a woman aged 18-35 years in good health. V gene TRBV28 combines with J gene TRBJ2-5; either TRBD1 or TRBD2 may supply D (6 bases each). The CDR3, as DNA: TGTGCCAGCAGTTTACGCACAGGGAGGAGAGGAGAGACCCAGTACTTC. Its translation is CASSLRTGRRGETQYF.